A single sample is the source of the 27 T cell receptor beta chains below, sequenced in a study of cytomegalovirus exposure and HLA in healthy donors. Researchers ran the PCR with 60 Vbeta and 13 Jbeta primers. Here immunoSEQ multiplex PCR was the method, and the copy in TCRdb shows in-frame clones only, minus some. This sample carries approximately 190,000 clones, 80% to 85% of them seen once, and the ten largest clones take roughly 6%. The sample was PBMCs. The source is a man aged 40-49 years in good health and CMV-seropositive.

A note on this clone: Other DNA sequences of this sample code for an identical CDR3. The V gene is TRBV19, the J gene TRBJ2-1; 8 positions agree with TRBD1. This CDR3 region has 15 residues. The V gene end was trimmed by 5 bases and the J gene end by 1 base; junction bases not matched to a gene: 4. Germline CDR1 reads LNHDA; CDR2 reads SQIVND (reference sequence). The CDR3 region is CASSADRGSYNEQFF. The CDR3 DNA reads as TGTGCCAGTAGTGCAGACAGGGGATCCTACAATGAGCAGTTCTTC.

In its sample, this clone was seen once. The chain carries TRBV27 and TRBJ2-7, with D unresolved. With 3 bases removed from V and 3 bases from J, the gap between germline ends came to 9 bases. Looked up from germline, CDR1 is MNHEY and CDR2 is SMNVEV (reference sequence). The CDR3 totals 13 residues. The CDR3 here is CASSFRQNYEQYF. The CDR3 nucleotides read TGTGCCAGCAGTTTTCGTCAGAACTACGAGCAGTACTTC.

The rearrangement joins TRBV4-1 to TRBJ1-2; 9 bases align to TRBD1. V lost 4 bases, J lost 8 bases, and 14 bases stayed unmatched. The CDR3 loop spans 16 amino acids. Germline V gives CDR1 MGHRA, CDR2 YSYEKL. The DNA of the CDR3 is TGCGCCAGCAGCCCGATTGGACAGGGGTCTTTGAAGGGCTACACCTTC. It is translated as CASSPIGQGSLKGYTF.

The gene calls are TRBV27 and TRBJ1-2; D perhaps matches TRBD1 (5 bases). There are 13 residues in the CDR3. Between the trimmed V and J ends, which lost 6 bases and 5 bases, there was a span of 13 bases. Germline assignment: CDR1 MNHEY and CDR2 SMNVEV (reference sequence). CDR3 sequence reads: CASSPAGAYGYTF. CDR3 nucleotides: TGTGCCAGCAGCCCTGCTGGGGCTTATGGCTACACCTTC.

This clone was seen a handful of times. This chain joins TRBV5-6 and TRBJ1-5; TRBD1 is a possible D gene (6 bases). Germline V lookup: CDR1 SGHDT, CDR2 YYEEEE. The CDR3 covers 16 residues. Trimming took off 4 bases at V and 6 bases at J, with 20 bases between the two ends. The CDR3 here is CASSVGFAGAGQPQHF. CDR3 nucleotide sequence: TGTGCCAGCAGCGTAGGATTTGCAGGGGCGGGTCAGCCCCAGCATTTT. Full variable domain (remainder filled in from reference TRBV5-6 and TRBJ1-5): DAGVTQSPTHLIKTRGQQVTLRCSPKSGHDTVSWYQQALGQGPQFIFQYYEEEERQRGNFPDRFSGHQFPNYSSELNVNALLLGDSALYLCASSVGFAGAGQPQHFGDGTRLSIL.

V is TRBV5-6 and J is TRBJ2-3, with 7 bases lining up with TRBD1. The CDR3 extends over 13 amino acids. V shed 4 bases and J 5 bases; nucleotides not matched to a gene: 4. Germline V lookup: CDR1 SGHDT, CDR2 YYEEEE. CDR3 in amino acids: CASSRDSEDTQYF. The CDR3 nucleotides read TGTGCCAGCAGCCGGGACAGTGAAGATACGCAGTATTTT. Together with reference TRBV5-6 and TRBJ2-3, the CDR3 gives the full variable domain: DAGVTQSPTHLIKTRGQQVTLRCSPKSGHDTVSWYQQALGQGPQFIFQYYEEEERQRGNFPDRFSGHQFPNYSSELNVNALLLGDSALYLCASSRDSEDTQYFGPGTRLTVL.

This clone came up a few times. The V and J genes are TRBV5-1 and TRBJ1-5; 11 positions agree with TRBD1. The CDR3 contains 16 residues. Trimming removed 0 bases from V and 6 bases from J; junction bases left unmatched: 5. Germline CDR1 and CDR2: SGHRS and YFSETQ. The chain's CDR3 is CASSLAGTGGGQPQHF. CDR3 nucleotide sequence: TGCGCCAGCAGCTTGGCCGGGACAGGGGGTGGTCAGCCCCAGCATTTT.

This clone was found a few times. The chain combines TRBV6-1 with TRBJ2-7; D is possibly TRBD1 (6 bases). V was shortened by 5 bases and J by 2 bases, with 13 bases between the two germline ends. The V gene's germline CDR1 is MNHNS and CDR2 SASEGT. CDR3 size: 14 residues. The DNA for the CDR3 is TGTGCCAGCAGTTATGGGACACTCACCTACGAGCAGTACTTC. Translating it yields CASSYGTLTYEQYF.

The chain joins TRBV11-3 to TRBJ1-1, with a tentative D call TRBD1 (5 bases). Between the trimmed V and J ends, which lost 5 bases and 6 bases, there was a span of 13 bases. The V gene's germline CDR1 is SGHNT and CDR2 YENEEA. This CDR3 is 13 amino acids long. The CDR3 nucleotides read TGTGCCAGCAGCCTATCTCCGGGGGCTGAAGCTTTCTTT. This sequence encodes CASSLSPGAEAFF.

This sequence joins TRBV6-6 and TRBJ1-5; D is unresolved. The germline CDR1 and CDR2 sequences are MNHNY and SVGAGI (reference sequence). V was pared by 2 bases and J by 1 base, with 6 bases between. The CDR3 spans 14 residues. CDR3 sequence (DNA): TGTGCCAGCAGTTACCGAGGAAGCAATCAGCCCCAGCATTTT. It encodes CASSYRGSNQPQHF.

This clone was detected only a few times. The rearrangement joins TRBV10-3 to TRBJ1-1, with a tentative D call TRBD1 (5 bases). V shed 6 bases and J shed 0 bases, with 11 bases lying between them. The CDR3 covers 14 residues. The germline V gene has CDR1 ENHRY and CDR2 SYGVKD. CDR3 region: CAISRAGMNTEAFF. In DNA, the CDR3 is TGTGCCATCAGCAGGGCAGGTATGAACACTGAAGCTTTCTTT.

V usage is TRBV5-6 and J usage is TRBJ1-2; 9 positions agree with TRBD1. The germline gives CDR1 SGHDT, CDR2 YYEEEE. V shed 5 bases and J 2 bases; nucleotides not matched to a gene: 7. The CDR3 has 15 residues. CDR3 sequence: CASSYGQGQNYGYTF. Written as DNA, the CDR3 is TGTGCCAGCAGTTACGGACAGGGGCAAAACTATGGCTACACCTTC.

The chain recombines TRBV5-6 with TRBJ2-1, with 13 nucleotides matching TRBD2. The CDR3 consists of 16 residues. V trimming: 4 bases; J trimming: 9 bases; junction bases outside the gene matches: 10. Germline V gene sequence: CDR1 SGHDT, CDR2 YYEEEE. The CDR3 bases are TGTGCCAGCAGCCTCCAAACTAGCGGGGGGGCAAGTGAGCAGTTCTTC. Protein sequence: CASSLQTSGGASEQFF.

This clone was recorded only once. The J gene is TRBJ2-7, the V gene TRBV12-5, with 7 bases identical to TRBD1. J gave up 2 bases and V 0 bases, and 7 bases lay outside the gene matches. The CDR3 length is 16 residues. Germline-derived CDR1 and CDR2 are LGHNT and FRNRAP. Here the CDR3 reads CASGLVSVQGTYEQYF. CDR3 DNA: TGTGCTAGTGGTTTGGTATCAGTACAGGGGACCTACGAGCAGTACTTC.

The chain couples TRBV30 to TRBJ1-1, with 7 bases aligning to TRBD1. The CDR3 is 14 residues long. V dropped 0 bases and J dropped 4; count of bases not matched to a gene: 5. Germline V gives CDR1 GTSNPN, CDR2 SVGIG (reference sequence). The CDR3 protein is CAWSVPGGTTEAFF. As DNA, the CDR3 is TGTGCCTGGAGTGTCCCAGGGGGGACCACTGAAGCTTTCTTT.

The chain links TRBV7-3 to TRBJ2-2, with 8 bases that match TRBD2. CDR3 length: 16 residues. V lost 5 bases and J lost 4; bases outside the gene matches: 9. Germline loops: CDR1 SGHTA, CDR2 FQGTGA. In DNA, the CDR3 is TGTGCCAGCAGCCCTACGGAGCGGGGGATCACCGGGGAGCTGTTTTTT. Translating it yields CASSPTERGITGELFF. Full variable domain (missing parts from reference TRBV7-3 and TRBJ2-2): GAGVSQTPSNKVTEKGKYVELRCDPISGHTALYWYRQSLGQGPEFLIYFQGTGAADDSGLPNDRFFAVRPEGSVSTLKIQRTERGDSAVYLCASSPTERGITGELFFGEGSRLTVL.

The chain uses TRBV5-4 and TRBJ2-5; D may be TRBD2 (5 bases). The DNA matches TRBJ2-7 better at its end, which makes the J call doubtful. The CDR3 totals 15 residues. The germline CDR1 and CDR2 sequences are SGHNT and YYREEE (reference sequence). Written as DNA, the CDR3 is TGTGCCAGCAGCCCCCTCGGCCGGGGTACCTACGAGCAGTACTTC. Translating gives CASSPLGRGTYEQYF.

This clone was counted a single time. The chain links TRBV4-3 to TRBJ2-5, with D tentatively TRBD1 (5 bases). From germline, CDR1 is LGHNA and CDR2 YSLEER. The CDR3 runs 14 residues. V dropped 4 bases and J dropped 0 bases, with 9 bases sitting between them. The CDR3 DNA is TGCGCCAGCAGCCGGTACAGGAACCAAGAGACCCAGTACTTC. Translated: CASSRYRNQETQYF.

The CDR3 DNA follows: TGCGCCAGCAGTTGGGGACTAGCGGGGGGCCGCACAGATACGCAGTATTTT. Protein sequence: CASSWGLAGGRTDTQYF. The chain is built from TRBV5-1 and TRBJ2-3; 15 nucleotides align to TRBD2. CDR1 and CDR2 from the germline V gene are SGHRS and YFSETQ. The CDR3 totals 17 residues. V lost 5 bases, J lost 1 base, and 5 bases stayed unmatched.

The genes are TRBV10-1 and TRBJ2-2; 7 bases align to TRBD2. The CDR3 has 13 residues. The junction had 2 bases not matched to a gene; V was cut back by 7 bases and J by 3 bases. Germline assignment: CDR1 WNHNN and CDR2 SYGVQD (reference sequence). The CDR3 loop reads CASMGGDTGELFF. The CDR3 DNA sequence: TGCGCCAGCATGGGGGGGGACACCGGGGAGCTGTTTTTT.

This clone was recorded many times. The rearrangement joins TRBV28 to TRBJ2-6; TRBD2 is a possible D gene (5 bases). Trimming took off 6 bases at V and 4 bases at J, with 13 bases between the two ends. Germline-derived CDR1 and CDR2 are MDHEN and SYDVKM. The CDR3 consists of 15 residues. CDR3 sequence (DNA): TGTGCCAGCAGGGCCCCGGGGTTAGGGGCCAACGTCCTGACTTTC. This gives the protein CASRAPGLGANVLTF.

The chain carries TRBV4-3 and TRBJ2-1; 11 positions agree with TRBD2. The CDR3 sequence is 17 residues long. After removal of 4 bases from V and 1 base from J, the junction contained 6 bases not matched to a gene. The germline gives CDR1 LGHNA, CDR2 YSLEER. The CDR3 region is CASSRGTSGGSYNEQFF. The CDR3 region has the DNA TGCGCCAGCAGCCGAGGGACTAGCGGAGGGTCCTACAATGAGCAGTTCTTC.

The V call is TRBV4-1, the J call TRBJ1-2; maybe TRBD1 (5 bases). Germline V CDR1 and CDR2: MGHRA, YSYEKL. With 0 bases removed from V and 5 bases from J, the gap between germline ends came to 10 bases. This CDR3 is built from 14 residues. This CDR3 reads CASSQDQGVYGYTF. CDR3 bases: TGCGCCAGCAGCCAAGATCAAGGGGTATATGGCTACACCTTC.

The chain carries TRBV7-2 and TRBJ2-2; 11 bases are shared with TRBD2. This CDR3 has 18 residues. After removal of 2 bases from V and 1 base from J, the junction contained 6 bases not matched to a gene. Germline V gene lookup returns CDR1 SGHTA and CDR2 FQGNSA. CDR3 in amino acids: CASSLRSLAGGNTGELFF. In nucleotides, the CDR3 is TGTGCCAGCAGCTTAAGGTCCCTAGCGGGGGGGAACACCGGGGAGCTGTTTTTT.

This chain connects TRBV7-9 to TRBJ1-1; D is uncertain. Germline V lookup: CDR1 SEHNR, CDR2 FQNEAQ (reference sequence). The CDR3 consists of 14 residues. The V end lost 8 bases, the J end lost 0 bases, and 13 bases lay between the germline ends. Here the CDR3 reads CASPGKGMNTEAFF. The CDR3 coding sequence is TGTGCCAGCCCGGGAAAGGGCATGAACACTGAAGCTTTCTTT.

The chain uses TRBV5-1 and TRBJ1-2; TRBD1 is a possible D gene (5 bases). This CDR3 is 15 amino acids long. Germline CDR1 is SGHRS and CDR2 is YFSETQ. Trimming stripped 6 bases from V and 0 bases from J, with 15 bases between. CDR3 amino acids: CASKASAGANYGYTF. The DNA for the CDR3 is TGCGCCAGCAAGGCGTCCGCGGGGGCTAACTATGGCTACACCTTC.

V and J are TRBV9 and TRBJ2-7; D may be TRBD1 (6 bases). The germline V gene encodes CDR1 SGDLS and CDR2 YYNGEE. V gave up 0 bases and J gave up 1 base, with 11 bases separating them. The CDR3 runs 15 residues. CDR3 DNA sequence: TGTGCCAGCAGCGTAGAATGGGGGCCGTCCTACGAGCAGTACTTC. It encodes CASSVEWGPSYEQYF. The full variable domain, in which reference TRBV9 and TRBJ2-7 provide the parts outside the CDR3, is DSGVTQTPKHLITATGQRVTLRCSPRSGDLSVYWYQQSLDQGLQFLIQYYNGEERAKGNILERFSAQQFPDLHSELNLSSLELGDSALYFCASSVEWGPSYEQYFGPGTRLTVT.